Below are 27 T cell receptor beta chains sequenced from a single sample in a study of cytomegalovirus exposure and HLA in healthy donors. PCR involved 60 Vbeta and 13 Jbeta primers. Generated by immunoSEQ multiplex PCR, the TCRdb table keeps only in-frame clones and is missing some. The data show 150,000 to 200,000 clones, roughly 73% seen once. Specimen: PBMCs. The receptors were gathered from a male donor in good health and CMV-seronegative.

The gene calls are TRBV28 and TRBJ1-3; unclear D gene. The germline V gene has CDR1 MDHEN and CDR2 SYDVKM. The CDR3 totals 13 residues. V dropped 5 bases and J dropped 4 bases, with 9 bases sitting between them. CDR3 nucleotide sequence: TGTGCCAGCAGTAGTGTCCGGGGAAACACCATATATTTT. Protein sequence: CASSSVRGNTIYF.

The rearrangement uses TRBV9 and TRBJ2-7; tentative D call: TRBD2 (5 bases). Germline V gene data show CDR1 as SGDLS and CDR2 as YYNGEE. The CDR3 is 14 amino acids. Deletions cut 4 bases from V and 6 bases from J, with 17 bases between. Here the CDR3 DNA reads TGTGCCAGCAGCCCGGCCGAGGGTGTCTTCGAGCAGTACTTC. This codes for CASSPAEGVFEQYF.

This chain connects TRBV6-6 to TRBJ2-5, with TRBD2 matching 8 bases. This CDR3 comprises 15 residues. Germline assignment: CDR1 MNHNY and CDR2 SVGAGI (reference sequence). V trimming: 2 bases; J trimming: 1 base; junction bases outside the gene matches: 3. CDR3 coding DNA: TGTGCCAGCAGTTACAAGCGGGGGTTCCAAGAGACCCAGTACTTC. This gives the protein CASSYKRGFQETQYF.

V gene TRBV11-2 combines with J gene TRBJ1-6; 10 bases fit TRBD1. The CDR3 loop spans 14 amino acids. V gave up 5 bases and J gave up 10 bases; unmatched junction bases: 5. Germline V gene lookup returns CDR1 SGHAT and CDR2 FQNNGV. DNA of the CDR3: TGTGCCAGCAGCGCGGGACAGGGGCAGTCACCCCTCCACTTT. Its protein is CASSAGQGQSPLHF.

The rearrangement links TRBV2 to TRBJ1-4, with D perhaps matching TRBD1 (5 bases). The V end lost 6 bases, the J end lost 0 bases, and 11 bases lay between the germline ends. Per the germline V gene, CDR1 is SNHLY and CDR2 is FYNNEI. This CDR3 comprises 15 residues. DNA of the CDR3: TGTGCCAGCAGGGGGACTCTGGCAACTAATGAAAAACTGTTTTTT. This gives the protein CASRGTLATNEKLFF.

The chain is built from TRBV5-1 and TRBJ1-1, with no clear D. This CDR3 contains 14 residues. V lost 6 bases, J lost 3 bases, and 15 bases lay in between. Germline values: CDR1 SGHRS, CDR2 YFSETQ. For the CDR3, the DNA is TGCGCCAGCACCTCTACGGCAAGCGACACTGAAGCTTTCTTT. Its translation is CASTSTASDTEAFF.

There are a few counts of this clone. The chain couples TRBV27 to TRBJ1-2; D gene ambiguous. Germline V gene sequence: CDR1 MNHEY, CDR2 SMNVEV (reference sequence). Deletions cut 6 bases from V and 5 bases from J, with 10 bases between. The CDR3 is 12 amino acids. CDR3 region: CASSPLGYGYTF. Here the CDR3 DNA reads TGTGCCAGCAGCCCCCTCGGGTATGGCTACACCTTC.

On this clone itself: Other nucleotide sequences from this sample produce the same CDR3. The chain combines TRBV2 with TRBJ2-2; maybe TRBD2 (6 bases). Germline V gives CDR1 SNHLY, CDR2 FYNNEI. Trimming pared 4 bases from V and 1 base from J, leaving 10 bases between. CDR3 length: 15 amino acids. CDR3 residues: CASSVEGRNTGELFF. CDR3 nucleotide sequence: TGTGCCAGCAGTGTGGAGGGCCGGAACACCGGGGAGCTGTTTTTT. The variable domain in full, completed from reference TRBV2 and TRBJ2-2, reads EPEVTQTPSHQVTQMGQEVILRCVPISNHLYFYWYRQILGQKVEFLVSFYNNEISEKSEIFDDQFSVERPDGSNFTLKIRSTKLEDSAMYFCASSVEGRNTGELFFGEGSRLTVL.

This clone has a handful of counts. This rearrangement joins TRBV2 to TRBJ2-1; the D is unclear. Per germline, CDR1 SNHLY and CDR2 FYNNEI. Trimming removed 4 bases from V and 7 bases from J, with 5 bases in between. The CDR3 spans 11 residues. The CDR3 DNA sequence: TGTGCCAGCAGTGTCGTAAATGAGCAGTTCTTC. It is translated as CASSVVNEQFF.

The chain combines TRBV2 with TRBJ2-5; D not resolved. The germline V gene has CDR1 SNHLY and CDR2 FYNNEI. V dropped 8 bases and J dropped 0 bases, with 10 bases sitting between them. This CDR3 has 13 amino acids. The CDR3: CASVGAYQETQYF. DNA for the CDR3: TGTGCCAGCGTTGGAGCGTACCAAGAGACCCAGTACTTC.

The chain is built from TRBV19 and TRBJ2-6, with D maybe TRBD1 (5 bases). The CDR3 length is 14 residues. Germline loops: CDR1 LNHDA, CDR2 SQIVND (reference sequence). Deletions cut 7 bases from V and 2 bases from J, with 9 bases between. The CDR3 is CASNKGAGANVLTF. The CDR3, as DNA: TGTGCCAGTAATAAAGGGGCTGGGGCCAACGTCCTGACTTTC.

This rearrangement joins TRBV6-5 to TRBJ1-2; 8 bases line up with TRBD1. Germline assignment: CDR1 MNHEY and CDR2 SVGAGI. This CDR3 contains 14 residues. V gave up 10 bases and J gave up 8 bases; unmatched junction bases: 15. CDR3 sequence reads: CATQPTGTGGGYTF. Written as DNA, the CDR3 is TGTGCCACCCAACCTACCGGGACAGGAGGAGGCTACACCTTC.

The chain carries TRBV2 and TRBJ2-5, with TRBD2 as a possible D gene (6 bases). Trimming shortened V by 7 bases and J by 7 bases, and 10 bases separated the two germline ends. CDR3 size: 11 residues. Germline V CDR1 and CDR2: SNHLY, FYNNEI. For the CDR3, the DNA is TGTGCCAGCACGAGGGGAGGGACCCAGTACTTC. This translates into CASTRGGTQYF.

DNA for the CDR3: TGTGCCAGCAGTTTATTTGGAGGGGCCTATCCCCATGAGCAGTTCTTC. As protein: CASSLFGGAYPHEQFF. This sequence joins TRBV27 and TRBJ2-1, with D possibly matching TRBD2 (6 bases). Germline values: CDR1 MNHEY, CDR2 SMNVEV (reference sequence). This CDR3 has 16 residues. Trimming cost V 1 base and J 8 bases, with 18 bases left between them.

The rearrangement links TRBV4-1 to TRBJ2-2; D unclear. The CDR3 covers 17 residues. Per the germline V gene, CDR1 is MGHRA and CDR2 is YSYEKL. The V end lost 0 bases, the J end lost 4 bases, and 15 bases lay between the germline ends. The CDR3 coding sequence is TGCGCCAGCAGCCAAGATCCTGGCAGCTCGGGCACCGGGGAGCTGTTTTTT. This codes for CASSQDPGSSGTGELFF.

The rearrangement uses TRBV2 and TRBJ1-1, with D possibly being TRBD1 (5 bases). Germline CDR1 and CDR2: SNHLY and FYNNEI. The V end lost 9 bases, the J end lost 0 bases, and 14 bases lay between the germline ends. The CDR3 is made up of 14 amino acids. The CDR3 here is CASIQVLMNTEAFF. CDR3 in DNA: TGTGCCAGTATACAGGTCCTGATGAACACTGAAGCTTTCTTT.

The rearrangement uses TRBV5-1 and TRBJ2-5; 8 bases are shared with TRBD1. Germline-derived CDR1 and CDR2 are SGHRS and YFSETQ. V lost 5 bases to trimming and J lost 1 base; unmatched junction nucleotides: 10. The CDR3 has 16 amino acids. The CDR3 loop is CASSRQGTMPQETQYF. The DNA of the CDR3 is TGCGCCAGCAGTCGACAGGGGACCATGCCCCAAGAGACCCAGTACTTC. Together with reference TRBV5-1 and TRBJ2-5, the CDR3 gives the full variable domain: KAGVTQTPRYLIKTRGQQVTLSCSPISGHRSVSWYQQTPGQGLQFLFEYFSETQRNKGNFPGRFSGRQFSNSRSEMNVSTLELGDSALYLCASSRQGTMPQETQYFGPGTRLLVL.

The chain employs TRBV10-3 and TRBJ1-3; no clear D. The CDR3 consists of 15 residues. Germline V CDR1 and CDR2: ENHRY, SYGVKD. V gave up 0 bases and J gave up 9 bases, with 15 bases separating them. This CDR3 is CAISESGNKEATIYF. In DNA, the CDR3 is TGTGCCATCAGTGAGTCGGGGAATAAGGAGGCCACCATATATTTT.

The chain recombines TRBV11-2 with TRBJ2-1; D call uncertain. The CDR3 runs 13 residues. Germline CDR1 SGHAT, CDR2 FQNNGV. The V and J ends lost 1 base and 4 bases respectively, with 5 bases between them. The CDR3 loop reads CASSLAQYNEQFF. The DNA for the CDR3 is TGTGCCAGCAGCTTAGCTCAGTACAATGAGCAGTTCTTC.

As DNA, the CDR3 is TGTGCCAGCAGCGCTCTAGCGGGGGTAATCTACGAGCAGTACTTC. It specifies CASSALAGVIYEQYF. V is TRBV6-5 and J is TRBJ2-7; the match to TRBD2 covers 10 bases. The CDR3 length is 15 residues. J gave up 3 bases and V 6 bases, and 8 bases lay outside the gene matches. CDR1 MNHEY and CDR2 SVGAGI come from the germline V gene.

The rearrangement uses TRBV19 and TRBJ2-2, with TRBD1 matching over 7 bases. The CDR3 runs 15 residues. Germline V CDR1 and CDR2: LNHDA, SQIVND (reference sequence). V dropped 5 bases and J dropped 4; count of bases not matched to a gene: 7. This chain's CDR3 is CASSPRAGGTGELFF. As DNA, the CDR3 is TGTGCCAGTAGTCCTAGGGCAGGGGGCACCGGGGAGCTGTTTTTT.

The gene calls are TRBV5-6 and TRBJ2-7; D may be TRBD2 (6 bases). CDR1 is SGHDT, CDR2 YYEEEE, per germline. V shed 1 base and J shed 3 bases, with 8 bases lying between them. CDR3 length equals 13 residues. This chain's CDR3 is CASSLTSNYEQYF. DNA of the CDR3: TGTGCCAGCAGCTTGACTAGCAACTACGAGCAGTACTTC.

In this sample, this clone turned up a few times. The genes are TRBV6-5 and TRBJ1-4; D is possibly TRBD1 (6 bases). With 7 bases removed from V and 0 bases from J, the gap between germline ends came to 9 bases. The CDR3 is 14 amino acids. Germline V lookup: CDR1 MNHEY, CDR2 SVGAGI. The CDR3 DNA sequence: TGTGCCAGCAAAAGGACAGCAACTAATGAAAAACTGTTTTTT. This codes for CASKRTATNEKLFF.

The chain has TRBV6-1 and TRBJ1-1; 7 nucleotides match TRBD1. The germline V gene has CDR1 MNHNS and CDR2 SASEGT. The CDR3 has 14 residues. V gave up 4 bases and J gave up 2 bases; unmatched junction bases: 4. CDR3 DNA sequence: TGTGCCAGCAGTGGGACAGGCCCAAACACTGAAGCTTTCTTT. Residues: CASSGTGPNTEAFF.

The rearrangement uses TRBV30 and TRBJ2-6, with TRBD1 as a possible D gene (5 bases). Germline V gene data show CDR1 as GTSNPN and CDR2 as SVGIG (reference sequence). Trimming cost V 1 base and J 3 bases, with 7 bases left between them. The CDR3 covers 14 residues. Here the CDR3 reads CAWSGTGGANVLTF. Written as DNA, the CDR3 is TGTGCCTGGAGTGGAACAGGTGGGGCCAACGTCCTGACTTTC.

This chain links TRBV9 with TRBJ2-1, with 10 nucleotides matching TRBD1. Germline V CDR1 and CDR2: SGDLS, YYNGEE. The length of the CDR3 is 15 residues. The V and J ends lost 4 bases and 3 bases, in that order; junction bases with no gene match: 4. CDR3: CASSPRTGGYNEQFF. CDR3 coding DNA: TGTGCCAGCAGCCCCCGGACAGGGGGCTACAATGAGCAGTTCTTC.

The chain carries TRBV4-3 and TRBJ1-4; D is uncertain. CDR1 is LGHNA and CDR2 is YSLEER in the germline V gene. V lost 6 bases and J lost 9, with 17 bases in between. The CDR3 is 14 residues long. CDR3 sequence reads: CASRLQWARKKLFF. CDR3 bases: TGCGCCAGCAGACTTCAGTGGGCAAGGAAAAAACTGTTTTTT.